The following is a T cell receptor (beta chain) sequence with its context. This CDR3 has 13 residues. Trimming cost V 3 bases and J 8 bases, with 14 bases left between them. Germline V lookup: CDR1 SGDLS, CDR2 YYNGEE. Here immunoSEQ multiplex PCR was the method, and the copy in TCRdb shows in-frame clones only, minus some. This sample carries about 200,000 clones, about four fifths of them seen once, and the ten largest clones take approximately 7.9%. This sample is part of a study of blood T cell repertoires in COVID-19. Study details: The analysed material was cDNA or gDNA that came from T cells, B-cell-depleted T cells, or PBMCs.

The chain combines TRBV9 with TRBJ1-2, with no clear D. This receptor was obtained from a man aged 35 to 55 who had recovered from COVID-19. The sequenced sample was PBMCs or T cells enriched from blood (not recorded which). The CDR3 nucleotides read TGTGCCAGCAGCGCGGGAGGAAGTGGCGGCTACACCTTC. As protein: CASSAGGSGGYTF.